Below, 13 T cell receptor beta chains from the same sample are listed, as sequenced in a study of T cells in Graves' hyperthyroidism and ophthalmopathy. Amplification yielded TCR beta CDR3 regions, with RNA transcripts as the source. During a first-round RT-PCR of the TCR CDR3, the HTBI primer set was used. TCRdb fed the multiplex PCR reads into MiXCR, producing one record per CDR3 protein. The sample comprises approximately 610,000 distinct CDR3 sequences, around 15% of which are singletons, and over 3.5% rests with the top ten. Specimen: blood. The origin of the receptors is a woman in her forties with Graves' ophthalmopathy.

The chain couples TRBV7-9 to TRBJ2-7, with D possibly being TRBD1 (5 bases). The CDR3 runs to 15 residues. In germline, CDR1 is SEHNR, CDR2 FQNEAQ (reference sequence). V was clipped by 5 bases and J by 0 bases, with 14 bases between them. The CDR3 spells CASSAPAGLSYEQYF. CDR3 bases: TGTGCCAGCAGCGCCCCCGCAGGGCTCTCCTACGAGCAGTACTTC.

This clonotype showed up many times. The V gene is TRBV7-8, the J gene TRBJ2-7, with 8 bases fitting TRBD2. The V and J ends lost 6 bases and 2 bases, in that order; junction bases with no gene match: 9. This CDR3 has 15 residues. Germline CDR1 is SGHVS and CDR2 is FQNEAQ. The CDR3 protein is CASRQSGGLPYEQYF. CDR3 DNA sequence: TGTGCCAGCAGACAATCGGGAGGGCTCCCCTACGAGCAGTACTTC.

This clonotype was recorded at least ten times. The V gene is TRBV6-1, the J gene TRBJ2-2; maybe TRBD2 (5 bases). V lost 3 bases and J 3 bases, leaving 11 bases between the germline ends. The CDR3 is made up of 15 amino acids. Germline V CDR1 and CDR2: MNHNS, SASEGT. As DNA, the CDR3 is TGTGCCAGCAGTGAGGTAGCGCCGGACACCGGGGAGCTGTTTTTT. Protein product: CASSEVAPDTGELFF.

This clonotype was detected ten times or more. In nucleotides, the CDR3 is TGCGCCAGCCGGATAGGGACAGTGAGCGTGAACACTGAAGCTTTCTTT. Translating it yields CASRIGTVSVNTEAFF. The chain couples TRBV5-1 to TRBJ1-1; 7 nucleotides agree with TRBD1. Germline CDR1 and CDR2: SGHRS and YFSETQ. V lost 7 bases and J lost 0; bases outside the gene matches: 12. The CDR3 sequence is 16 residues long. Full variable domain (rest looked up from reference TRBV5-1 and TRBJ1-1): KAGVTQTPRYLIKTRGQQVTLSCSPISGHRSVSWYQQTPGQGLQFLFEYFSETQRNKGNFPGRFSGRQFSNSRSEMNVSTLELGDSALYLCASRIGTVSVNTEAFFGQGTRLTVV.

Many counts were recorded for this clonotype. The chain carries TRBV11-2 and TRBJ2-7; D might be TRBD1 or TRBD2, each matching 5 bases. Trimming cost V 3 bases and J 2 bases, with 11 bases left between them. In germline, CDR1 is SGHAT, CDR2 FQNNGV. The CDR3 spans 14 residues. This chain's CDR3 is CASSFSEGTYEQYF. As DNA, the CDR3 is TGTGCCAGCAGCTTTTCCGAGGGGACCTACGAGCAGTACTTC.

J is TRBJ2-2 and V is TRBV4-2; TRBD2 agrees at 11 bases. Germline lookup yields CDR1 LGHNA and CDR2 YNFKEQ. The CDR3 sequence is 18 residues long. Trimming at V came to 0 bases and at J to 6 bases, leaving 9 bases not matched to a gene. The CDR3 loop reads CASSQDGEGSGRAGELFF. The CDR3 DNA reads TGTGCCAGCAGCCAAGATGGGGAAGGTAGCGGGAGGGCCGGGGAGCTGTTTTTT.

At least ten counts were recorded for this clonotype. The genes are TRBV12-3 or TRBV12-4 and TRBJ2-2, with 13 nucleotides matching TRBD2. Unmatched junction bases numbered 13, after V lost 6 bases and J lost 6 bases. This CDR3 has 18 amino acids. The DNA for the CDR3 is TGTGCCAGCAGGTCTCCGGGACTAGCGGGACCCCTCCCCGGGGAGCTGTTTTTT. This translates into CASRSPGLAGPLPGELFF.

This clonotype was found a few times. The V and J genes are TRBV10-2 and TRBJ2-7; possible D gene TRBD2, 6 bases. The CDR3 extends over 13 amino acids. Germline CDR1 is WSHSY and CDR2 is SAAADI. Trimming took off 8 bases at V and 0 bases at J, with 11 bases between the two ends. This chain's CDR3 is CASGGASSYEQYF. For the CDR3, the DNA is TGCGCCAGCGGCGGGGCTAGCTCCTACGAGCAGTACTTC.

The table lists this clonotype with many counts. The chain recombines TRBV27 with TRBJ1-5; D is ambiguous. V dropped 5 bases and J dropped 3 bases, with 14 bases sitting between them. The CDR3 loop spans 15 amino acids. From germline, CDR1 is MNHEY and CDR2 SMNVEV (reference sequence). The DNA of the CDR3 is TGTGCCAGCAGTCCTCGCGAGGGCTACAATCAGCCCCAGCATTTT. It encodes CASSPREGYNQPQHF.

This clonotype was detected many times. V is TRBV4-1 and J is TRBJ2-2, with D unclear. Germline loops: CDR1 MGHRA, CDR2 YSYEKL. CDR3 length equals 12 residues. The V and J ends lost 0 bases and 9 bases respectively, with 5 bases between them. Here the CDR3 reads CASSQDDRELFF. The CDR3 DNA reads TGCGCCAGCAGCCAAGATGACCGGGAGCTGTTTTTT.

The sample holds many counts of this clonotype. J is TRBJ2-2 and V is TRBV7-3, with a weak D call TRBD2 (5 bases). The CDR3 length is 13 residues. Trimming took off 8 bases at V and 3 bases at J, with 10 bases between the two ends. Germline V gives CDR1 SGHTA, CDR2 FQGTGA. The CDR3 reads CASSTKHTGELFF. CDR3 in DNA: TGTGCCAGCTCGACTAAACACACCGGGGAGCTGTTTTTT. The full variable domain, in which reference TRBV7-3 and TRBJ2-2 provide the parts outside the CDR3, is GAGVSQTPSNKVTEKGKYVELRCDPISGHTALYWYRQSLGQGPEFLIYFQGTGAADDSGLPNDRFFAVRPEGSVSTLKIQRTERGDSAVYLCASSTKHTGELFFGEGSRLTVL.

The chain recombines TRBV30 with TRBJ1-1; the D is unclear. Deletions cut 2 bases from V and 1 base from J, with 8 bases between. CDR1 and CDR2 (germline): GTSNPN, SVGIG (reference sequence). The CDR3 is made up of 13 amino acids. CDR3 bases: TGTGCCTGGAGTCCTTGGCAGAACACTGAAGCTTTCTTT. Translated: CAWSPWQNTEAFF.

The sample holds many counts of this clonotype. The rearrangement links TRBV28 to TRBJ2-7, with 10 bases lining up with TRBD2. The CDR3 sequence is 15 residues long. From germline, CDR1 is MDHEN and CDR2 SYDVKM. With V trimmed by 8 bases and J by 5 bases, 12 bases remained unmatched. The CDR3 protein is CASGILLAGYDEQYF. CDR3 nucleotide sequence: TGTGCCAGCGGGATACTACTAGCGGGATACGACGAGCAGTACTTC. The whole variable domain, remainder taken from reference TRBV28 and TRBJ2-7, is DVKVTQSSRYLVKRTGEKVFLECVQDMDHENMFWYRQDPGLGLRLIYFSYDVKMKEKGDIPEGYSVSREKKERFSLILESASTNQTSMYLCASGILLAGYDEQYFGPGTRLTVT.